This record covers a single T cell receptor beta chain. Its specificity is not known. The CDR3 loop spans 15 amino acids. V gave up 7 bases and J gave up 5 bases; unmatched junction bases: 14. Per germline, CDR1 SQVTM and CDR2 ANQGSEA. The data originate from a study of shared clonotypes between healthy human individuals. The wider study: Donors, aged 18 to 49, were a couple of women and three men. The plates for each donor numbered three CD4 naive, three CD4 memory, two CD8 naive and one CD8 memory.

TCRdb keeps only in-frame clones here, not all; method: immunoSEQ multiplex PCR. The sample includes about 1.4 million clones, roughly 96% of them seen just once. Broader study findings: The generation probabilities recorded for non-shared clonotypes fell below those of clonotypes shared by all four donors. Represented genetic and exposure-history diversity was restricted by having few donors.

Sequenced input: naive CD4+ T cells sorted from blood. Subset in this sample: CD45RA+ positively selected. V usage is TRBV29-1 and J usage is TRBJ1-1; 9 nucleotides line up with TRBD1. The sequence was obtained from a man younger than 40 in good health. CDR3 coding DNA: TGCAGCGCCGCGAAAACAGGGGGCCCCCATACTGAAGCTTTCTTT. As protein: CSAAKTGGPHTEAFF.